These 8 T cell receptor beta chains originate from one sample sequenced in a study of CD8 T cells in ankylosing spondylitis. TCRdb re-analysed the 5' RACE reads in MiXCR, keeping a single row per CDR3 protein. The sample gives a few hundred thousand distinct CDR3 sequences, roughly 10% of which show up once; approximately 20% is in the top ten. Sequencing used blood, either unsorted or a sorted T cell fraction (not recorded which). All receptors come from a male donor with ankylosing spondylitis or in good health (not recorded which).

This clonotype was recorded many times. V is TRBV18 and J is TRBJ1-1, with TRBD1 matching over 9 bases. CDR3 length: 14 residues. Looked up from germline, CDR1 is KGHSH and CDR2 is LQKENI. After removal of 3 bases from V and 7 bases from J, the junction contained 6 bases not matched to a gene. This CDR3 is CASSPLDRGGEAFF. CDR3 nucleotides: TGTGCCAGCTCACCCCTGGACAGGGGAGGTGAAGCTTTCTTT.

This clonotype was recorded at least ten times. The gene calls are TRBV20-1 and TRBJ1-1; D is uncertain. V was trimmed by 0 bases and J by 0 bases, leaving 8 bases between them. The germline gives CDR1 DFQATT, CDR2 SNEGSKA (reference sequence). This CDR3 has 14 amino acids. As DNA, the CDR3 is TGCAGTGCTAGAGAAGGTTTGGTGAACACTGAAGCTTTCTTT. Its protein is CSAREGLVNTEAFF.

This clonotype was recorded many times. The chain uses TRBV7-2 and TRBJ2-1, with D hard to call. CDR1 and CDR2 from the germline V gene are SGHTA and FQGNSA. The CDR3 runs 13 residues. Trimming shortened V by 5 bases and J by 5 bases, and 10 bases separated the two germline ends. Here the CDR3 reads CASSPTLNNEQFF. The CDR3 DNA follows: TGTGCCAGCAGCCCTACGCTTAACAATGAGCAGTTCTTC. Supplemented by reference TRBV7-2 and TRBJ2-1, the full variable domain reads GAGVSQSPSNKVTEKGKDVELRCDPISGHTALYWYRQSLGQGLEFLIYFQGNSAPDKSGLPSDRFSAERTGGSVSTLTIQRTQQEDSAVYLCASSPTLNNEQFFGPGTRLTVL.

This clonotype was counted between two and nine times. This chain connects TRBV7-2 to TRBJ1-4, with TRBD1 as a possible D gene (6 bases). In germline, CDR1 is SGHTA, CDR2 FQGNSA. The CDR3 has 17 residues. V lost 5 bases to trimming and J lost 7 bases, with 23 bases between them. The CDR3 region has the DNA TGTGCCAGCAGCGGTGACAGAGATGTACCCAGGGGTGAAAAACTGTTTTTT. Translating gives CASSGDRDVPRGEKLFF.

The rearrangement uses TRBV28 and TRBJ1-4; D remains unclear. The length of the CDR3 is 13 residues. CDR1 and CDR2 (germline): MDHEN, SYDVKM. The V end lost 6 bases, the J end lost 3 bases, and 8 bases lay between the germline ends. DNA for the CDR3: TGTGCCAGCAGAAGGTCGCCTAATGAAAAACTGTTTTTT. It yields the protein CASRRSPNEKLFF.

This clonotype was seen only a few times. The rearrangement links TRBV5-1 to TRBJ1-1; D is unclear. This CDR3 has 13 residues. Trimming shortened V by 0 bases and J by 10 bases, and 13 bases separated the two germline ends. The germline V gene has CDR1 SGHRS and CDR2 YFSETQ. The DNA of the CDR3 is TGCGCCAGCAGCTTGGCCCCACAGTCCCGAGCTTTCTTT. This encodes CASSLAPQSRAFF.

The genes are TRBV9 and TRBJ2-1, with 12 nucleotides matching TRBD2. Germline V gene data show CDR1 as SGDLS and CDR2 as YYNGEE. This CDR3 is built from 14 residues. V lost 5 bases and J lost 8; bases outside the gene matches: 5. The DNA for the CDR3 is TGTGCCAGCAGGCGACTAGCGGGGGCCGATGAGCAGTTCTTC. It codes for CASRRLAGADEQFF.

This clonotype was seen repeatedly, ten times or more. The chain carries TRBV7-2 and TRBJ1-2, with D possibly matching TRBD1 (6 bases). The CDR3 loop spans 15 amino acids. Germline CDR1 reads SGHTA; CDR2 reads FQGNSA. Trimming pared 5 bases from V and 2 bases from J, leaving 15 bases between. This chain's CDR3 is CASSTTGSGNYGYTF. The DNA of the CDR3 is TGTGCCAGCAGCACCACAGGGTCGGGGAACTATGGCTACACCTTC.